A selection of T cell receptor beta chains follows, all from one sample in a study of blood T cells in healthy people across ages. TCRdb re-called the 5' RACE reads through MiXCR, storing one row per CDR3 protein. The sample includes fewer than 950,000 distinct CDR3 sequences, 35% to 40% seen only once; the top ten take around 13%. The sample was blood. These receptors came from a man aged 18 to 30 in good health. Each CDR3 is given with its conserved first and last residue. D genes are given only for firm matches. Clone size is stated in some rows and not others, as once, few, many or a class when expanded.

v_call,clone_size,d_call,j_call,cdr3_aa,cdr3_nt
TRBV4-3,few,NA,TRBJ2-7,CASSQGWGPTYEQYF,TGCGCCAGCAGCCAAGGCTGGGGTCCTACCTACGAGCAGTACTTC
TRBV27,few,NA,TRBJ1-6,CASSLVSGPSYNSPLHF,TGTGCCAGCAGTTTAGTCTCAGGACCCTCCTATAATTCACCCCTCCACTTT
TRBV27,few,NA,TRBJ1-5,CASSRRGDQPQHF,TGTGCCAGCAGTCGCAGGGGAGATCAGCCCCAGCATTTT
TRBV7-2,many,TRBD2,TRBJ2-3,CASSFLAASTDTQYF,TGTGCCAGCAGCTTTCTAGCGGCGAGCACAGATACGCAGTATTTT
TRBV7-8,NA,NA,TRBJ2-5,CASSSETTQETQYF,TGTGCCAGCAGCTCTGAGACTACCCAAGAGACCCAGTACTTC
TRBV6-2/TRBV6-3,NA,TRBD1,TRBJ1-6,CASRPDRGLAPLHF,TGTGCCAGCAGACCGGACAGGGGGCTTGCACCCCTCCACTTT
TRBV9,NA,NA,TRBJ1-1,CASSDGRQGRTEAFF,TGTGCCAGCAGCGATGGTCGGCAGGGGAGGACTGAAGCTTTCTTT
TRBV5-5,NA,NA,TRBJ1-6,CASSFRGDPASNSPPHF,TGTGCCAGCAGTTTTCGAGGGGACCCCGCATCTAATTCACCCCCCCACTTT
TRBV20-1,NA,NA,TRBJ2-5,CSAGSPSQETQYF,TGCAGTGCTGGATCCCCGAGTCAAGAGACCCAGTACTTC
TRBV28,NA,NA,TRBJ2-4,CASSSMDTKNIQYF,TGTGCCAGCAGTTCGATGGACACCAAAAACATTCAGTACTTC
TRBV7-2,few,TRBD1,TRBJ1-5,CASGARGNRNQPQHF,TGTGCCAGCGGGGCCAGGGGGAATCGCAATCAGCCCCAGCATTTT
TRBV20-1,NA,TRBD2,TRBJ2-1,CSARGEGLPSYNEQFF,TGCAGTGCTAGGGGGGAGGGACTCCCCTCCTACAATGAGCAGTTCTTC
TRBV7-6,NA,NA,TRBJ2-6,CASSTYGAQGASGANVLTF,TGTGCCAGCAGCACCTACGGCGCGCAGGGCGCCTCTGGGGCCAACGTCCTGACTTTC
TRBV7-2,NA,NA,TRBJ2-7,CASSFIHEQYF,TGTGCCAGCAGCTTTATCCACGAGCAGTACTTC
TRBV12-3/TRBV12-4,NA,NA,TRBJ1-1,CASRSQNTEAFF,TGTGCCAGCAGAAGTCAGAACACTGAAGCTTTCTTT
TRBV4-2,many,TRBD1,TRBJ2-7,CASSRDRDFYEQYF,TGTGCCAGCAGCAGGGACAGGGACTTCTACGAGCAGTACTTC
TRBV12-3/TRBV12-4,many,TRBD1,TRBJ2-7,CDQGDNNPYEQYF,TGTGACCAGGGGGACAACAATCCCTACGAGCAGTACTTC
TRBV3-1,NA,NA,TRBJ2-7,CASSLWVREQYF,TGTGCCAGCAGCCTCTGGGTGAGGGAGCAGTACTTC
TRBV9,few,NA,TRBJ2-7,CASSVGDAPFEQYF,TGTGCCAGCAGCGTAGGGGACGCCCCCTTTGAGCAGTACTTC
TRBV28,few,TRBD1,TRBJ1-2,CASRVTGEWEGYTF,TGTGCCAGCAGAGTTACAGGGGAGTGGGAAGGCTACACCTTC
TRBV5-1,few,NA,TRBJ1-2,CASSLAPAHYGYTF,TGCGCCAGCAGCTTGGCCCCCGCTCACTATGGCTACACCTTC
TRBV28,once,NA,TRBJ1-3,CASSFGIAGNTIYF,TGTGCCAGCAGTTTCGGCATCGCTGGAAACACCATATATTTT
TRBV5-4,once,TRBD2,TRBJ2-1,CASSKGLASEAYNEQFF,TGTGCCAGCAGCAAAGGACTAGCGAGCGAAGCCTACAATGAGCAGTTCTTC
TRBV18,NA,TRBD2,TRBJ2-3,CASSPLRKTGTSGSTDTQYF,TGTGCCAGCTCACCACTTCGTAAGACCGGGACTAGCGGGAGCACAGATACGCAGTATTTT